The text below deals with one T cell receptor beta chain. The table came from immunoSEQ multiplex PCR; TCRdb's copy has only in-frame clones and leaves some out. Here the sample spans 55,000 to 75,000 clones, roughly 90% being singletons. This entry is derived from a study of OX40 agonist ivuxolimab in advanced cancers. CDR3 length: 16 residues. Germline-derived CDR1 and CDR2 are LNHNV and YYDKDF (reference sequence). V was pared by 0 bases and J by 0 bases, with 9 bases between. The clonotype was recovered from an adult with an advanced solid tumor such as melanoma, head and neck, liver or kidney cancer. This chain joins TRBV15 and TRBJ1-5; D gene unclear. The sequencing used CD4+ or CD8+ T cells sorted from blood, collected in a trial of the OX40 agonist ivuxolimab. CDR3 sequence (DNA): TGTGCCACCAGCAGAGATAACGGGAATAGCAATCAGCCCCAGCATTTT. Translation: CATSRDNGNSNQPQHF.